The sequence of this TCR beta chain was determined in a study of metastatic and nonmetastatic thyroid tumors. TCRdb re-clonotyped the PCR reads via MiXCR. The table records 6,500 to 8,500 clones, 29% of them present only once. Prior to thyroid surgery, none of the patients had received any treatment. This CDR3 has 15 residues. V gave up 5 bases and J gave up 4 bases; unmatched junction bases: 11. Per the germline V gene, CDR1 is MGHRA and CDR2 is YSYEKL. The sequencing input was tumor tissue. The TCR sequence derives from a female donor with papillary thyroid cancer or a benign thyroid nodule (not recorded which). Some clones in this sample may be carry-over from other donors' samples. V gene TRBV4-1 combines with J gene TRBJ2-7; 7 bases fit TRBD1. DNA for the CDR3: TGCGCCAGCAGCGCGGACCCGGGACAGAAATACGAGCAGTACTTC. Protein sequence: CASSADPGQKYEQYF.